This T cell receptor (beta chain) is from a study of blood T cell repertoires in COVID-19. Repertoires were generated with immunoSEQ multiplex PCR, while TCRdb's copy carries only in-frame clones and drops some. This table has approximately 260,000 clones, under 95% appearing once. V gave up 1 base and J gave up 0 bases; unmatched junction bases: 11. Germline CDR1 LGHNA, CDR2 YNFKEQ. This CDR3 comprises 19 residues. The TCR was taken from a woman between 18 and 29 years old who had recovered from COVID-19. The V and J genes are TRBV4-2 and TRBJ2-4; the match to TRBD2 covers 8 bases. Sequenced input: PBMCs or T cells enriched from blood (not recorded which). CDR3 sequence reads: CASSQAVRGGPLAKNIQYF. In DNA form, the CDR3 reads TGTGCCAGCAGCCAAGCGGTTCGCGGGGGGCCCCTAGCCAAAAACATTCAGTACTTC.